This is a list of T cell receptor beta chains from one sample in a study of regulatory T cells in long-lasting Graves disease. MiXCR was run by TCRdb on the multiplex PCR reads, yielding one entry per CDR3 protein. Here the sample spans approximately 300,000 distinct CDR3 sequences, about a sixth being singletons. The input for sequencing was peripheral blood mononuclear cells (PBMCs), taken at new diagnosis, from a patient treated with antithyroid drugs. The receptor source for this set is a female donor with Graves disease. The CDR3 runs from the conserved cysteine through the conserved F or W. The D gene is left open where the match is weak. Clone size appears in some rows only: once, few, many, or a class for an expanded clone.

cdr3_aa: CASSEAFRDIGVAIYF
cdr3_nt: TGTGCCAGCAGTGAAGCCTTCCGGGACATAGGGGTCGCCATATATTTT
clone_size: few
d_call: -
j_call: TRBJ1-3
v_call: TRBV6-1

cdr3_aa: CASSNIRDKERYILF
cdr3_nt: TGTGCCAGCAGTAACATCCGGGACAAGGAGAGGTACATCCTATTT
clone_size: -
d_call: -
j_call: TRBJ1-1
v_call: TRBV6-1

cdr3_aa: CASSLLASGSGDTQYF
cdr3_nt: TGTGCCAGCAGTTTATTGGCTAGCGGGAGCGGAGATACGCAGTATTTT
clone_size: many
d_call: TRBD2
j_call: TRBJ2-3
v_call: TRBV12-3/TRBV12-4

cdr3_aa: CASGGTERAQPQHF
cdr3_nt: TGTGCCAGTGGGGGCACAGAGAGAGCCCAGCCCCAGCATTTT
clone_size: many
d_call: -
j_call: TRBJ1-5
v_call: TRBV2

cdr3_aa: CASSIRDRDYEQYF
cdr3_nt: TGTGCCAGCAGCATCCGGGACAGGGACTACGAGCAGTACTTC
clone_size: few
d_call: TRBD1
j_call: TRBJ2-7
v_call: TRBV9

cdr3_aa: CASSVASGGGNEKLFF
cdr3_nt: TGTGCCAGCAGCGTAGCCAGCGGGGGCGGAAATGAAAAACTGTTTTTT
clone_size: many
d_call: -
j_call: TRBJ1-4
v_call: TRBV9

cdr3_aa: CASSLRRAREAWELFF
cdr3_nt: TGTGCCAGCAGCTTACGCAGAGCGCGGGAGGCCTGGGAGCTGTTTTTT
clone_size: many
d_call: TRBD2
j_call: TRBJ2-2
v_call: TRBV11-3

cdr3_aa: CASSPGNQETQYF
cdr3_nt: TGTGCCAGCAGTCCCGGGAACCAAGAGACCCAGTACTTC
clone_size: many
d_call: -
j_call: TRBJ2-5
v_call: TRBV28

cdr3_aa: CASSLRGGTNTEAFF
cdr3_nt: TGTGCCAGCAGTTTACGCGGGGGGACGAACACTGAAGCTTTCTTT
clone_size: many
d_call: -
j_call: TRBJ1-1
v_call: TRBV28

cdr3_aa: CASSLVEGIKLFF
cdr3_nt: TGTGCCAGCAGCTTAGTGGAGGGAATAAAACTGTTTTTT
clone_size: few
d_call: -
j_call: TRBJ1-4
v_call: TRBV7-9

cdr3_aa: CASSLVGQDFLIGGYTF
cdr3_nt: TGCGCCAGCAGCTTGGTGGGACAGGATTTTTTAATTGGTGGCTACACCTTC
clone_size: -
d_call: TRBD1
j_call: TRBJ1-2
v_call: TRBV5-1

cdr3_aa: CASSLRAGSTGPQYF
cdr3_nt: TGCGCCAGCAGCTTGAGAGCGGGGTCCACGGGGCCCCAGTACTTC
clone_size: once
d_call: TRBD2
j_call: TRBJ2-5
v_call: TRBV5-1

cdr3_aa: CASSPKDGSSTDTQYF
cdr3_nt: TGTGCCAGCAGTCCCAAGGACGGTTCTAGCACAGATACGCAGTATTTT
clone_size: once
d_call: -
j_call: TRBJ2-3
v_call: TRBV12-3/TRBV12-4

cdr3_aa: CSARDWEGNQETQYF
cdr3_nt: TGCAGTGCTAGAGATTGGGAGGGAAATCAAGAGACCCAGTACTTC
clone_size: many
d_call: TRBD2
j_call: TRBJ2-5
v_call: TRBV20-1

cdr3_aa: CASSIGTSSGYTF
cdr3_nt: TGTGCCAGCAGCATAGGGACATCGTCTGGCTACACCTTC
clone_size: many
d_call: -
j_call: TRBJ1-2
v_call: TRBV27

cdr3_aa: CASSYGLAVGDTQYF
cdr3_nt: TGTGCCAGCAGCTACGGACTAGCGGTCGGAGATACGCAGTATTTT
clone_size: many
d_call: TRBD2
j_call: TRBJ2-3
v_call: TRBV4-2

cdr3_aa: CASSWRTDTEAFF
cdr3_nt: TGCGCCAGCAGCTGGAGGACGGACACTGAAGCTTTCTTT
clone_size: many
d_call: -
j_call: TRBJ1-1
v_call: TRBV5-1

cdr3_aa: CSARGLAGQGYEQYF
cdr3_nt: TGCAGTGCTAGAGGTTTGGCCGGGCAAGGCTACGAGCAGTACTTC
clone_size: -
d_call: -
j_call: TRBJ2-7
v_call: TRBV20-1

cdr3_aa: CASSLSDVRGGDYEQYF
cdr3_nt: TGTGCCAGCAGCCTATCCGATGTTCGCGGAGGTGACTACGAGCAGTACTTC
clone_size: many
d_call: -
j_call: TRBJ2-7
v_call: TRBV11-2

cdr3_aa: CATSSGTGGAEQYF
cdr3_nt: TGTGCCACGAGTTCCGGGACAGGGGGCGCCGAGCAGTACTTC
clone_size: -
d_call: TRBD1
j_call: TRBJ2-7
v_call: TRBV6-2/TRBV6-3

cdr3_aa: CASSFYRGLSSYNEQFF
cdr3_nt: TGTGCCAGCAGCTTCTACAGGGGCCTGAGCTCCTACAATGAGCAGTTCTTC
clone_size: many
d_call: TRBD1
j_call: TRBJ2-1
v_call: TRBV11-2

cdr3_aa: CSARDLALAGVQAGEQFF
cdr3_nt: TGCAGTGCTAGAGATCTTGCCCTAGCGGGAGTACAGGCCGGTGAGCAGTTCTTC
clone_size: -
d_call: TRBD2
j_call: TRBJ2-1
v_call: TRBV20-1

cdr3_aa: CASSPMFSLGNQPQHF
cdr3_nt: TGTGCCAGCAGTCCGATGTTTAGCCTGGGGAATCAGCCCCAGCATTTT
clone_size: many
d_call: -
j_call: TRBJ1-5
v_call: TRBV27

cdr3_aa: CASSWGGPSNYGYTF
cdr3_nt: TGTGCCAGCAGTTGGGGGGGACCAAGTAACTATGGCTACACCTTC
clone_size: -
d_call: -
j_call: TRBJ1-2
v_call: TRBV28

cdr3_aa: CASSIDRDSMNTEAFF
cdr3_nt: TGTGCCAGTAGTATAGATAGGGACAGCATGAACACTGAAGCTTTCTTT
clone_size: many
d_call: TRBD1
j_call: TRBJ1-1
v_call: TRBV19

cdr3_aa: CASSPTNQPQHF
cdr3_nt: TGTGCCAGCAGTCCAACTAATCAGCCCCAGCATTTT
clone_size: many
d_call: -
j_call: TRBJ1-5
v_call: TRBV27

cdr3_aa: CASSLIQGVPETQYF
cdr3_nt: TGTGCCAGCAGCTTAATCCAGGGGGTTCCGGAGACCCAGTACTTC
clone_size: many
d_call: TRBD1
j_call: TRBJ2-5
v_call: TRBV11-2

cdr3_aa: CASLLNTEAFF
cdr3_nt: TGTGCCAGCCTTCTGAACACTGAAGCTTTCTTT
clone_size: many
d_call: -
j_call: TRBJ1-1
v_call: TRBV25-1

cdr3_aa: CSARAGQGTDTQYF
cdr3_nt: TGCAGTGCCAGAGCGGGACAGGGGACAGATACGCAGTATTTT
clone_size: many
d_call: TRBD1
j_call: TRBJ2-3
v_call: TRBV20-1

cdr3_aa: CASSYSRLSRNTEAFF
cdr3_nt: TGTGCCAGCAGTTACTCCCGATTAAGCCGGAACACTGAAGCTTTCTTT
clone_size: many
d_call: -
j_call: TRBJ1-1
v_call: TRBV6-2/TRBV6-3

cdr3_aa: CASSGGLAGVGETQYF
cdr3_nt: TGTGCCAGCAGCGGGGGACTAGCGGGAGTTGGGGAGACCCAGTACTTC
clone_size: -
d_call: TRBD2
j_call: TRBJ2-5
v_call: TRBV5-6

cdr3_aa: CASVRGSSYNEQFF
cdr3_nt: TGTGCCAGCGTTAGGGGGAGCTCCTACAATGAGCAGTTCTTC
clone_size: -
d_call: -
j_call: TRBJ2-1
v_call: TRBV2

cdr3_aa: CASSQRDPSDTQYF
cdr3_nt: TGTGCCAGCAGCCAAAGGGACCCCTCAGATACGCAGTATTTT
clone_size: -
d_call: -
j_call: TRBJ2-3
v_call: TRBV5-4